The entry that follows covers one T cell receptor beta chain sequence. The clone's antigen remains unknown. No clone much larger than this one lies a single base away; base qualities are absent. TRB sequencing used genomic DNA with the immunoSEQ assay at survey resolution or the hsTCRB kit. In the paper's pipeline: The immunoSEQ software was used for initial read processing, and the LymphoSeq R package was used for repertoire analyses. Clonality was computed as 1 minus normalized Shannon entropy, and a Gini coefficient was also calculated for each TRB dataset. To infer phenotypes in unsorted samples, TRB sequences from sorted subsets of the recipient or donor were mapped onto the unsorted samples of the same recipient. TCRdb obtained this table from immuneACCESS and retained in-frame rearrangements with V and J assigned. These tables miss some clones; where compared with another copy, unresolved V genes account for less than half of the shortfall, and the remainder is unexplained. V and J calls plus clone size are reproduced from that table; the DNA served to infer D and trimming. This sample is represented by approximately 12,000 clones; around 83% of them were singletons. The ten largest clones capture roughly 0.91% of the sample.

CDR1 is given as SQVTM and CDR2 as ANQGSEA, both from the germline V gene. The CDR3 sequence holds 13 residues, the cysteine and phenylalanine included. This entry keeps only the CDR3 DNA: 39 bases, framed from base 1. The germline V and J ends show losses of 7 bases and 4 bases respectively, and no gene match explains 9 bases of the junction. Related bone marrow donors provided peripheral blood samples on the day of marrow donation. Peripheral blood and bone marrow mononuclear cells were isolated by Ficoll-Hypaque density centrifugation and cryopreserved. FACS on a FACSAria II was used to sort CD4+ and CD8+ T cells, including the naive and memory subsets. This record comes from a study of T cells after posttransplantation cyclophosphamide (TCRdb year 2016). For the wider study: The study tracked T cell repertoire reconstitution by TRB sequencing after myeloablative bone marrow transplantation using posttransplantation cyclophosphamide as GVHD prophylaxis. Antigen receptor sequencing was done on samples from some 35 PTCy-treated patients and from 15 to 20 related bone marrow donors of those patients. Blood from all 30 or so PTCy patients who had 1-year posttransplant specimens underwent TRB sequencing. Up to about 3 additional blood samples from 2 to 5.2 years after transplant were also TRB-sequenced in 3 patients, as was pretransplant blood from several patients. Because TRA and TRB clonality were tightly correlated in fewer than 10 samples, subsequent TCR analyses were focused on TRB only. Public TRB sequences were checked against a database of over 3,000 sequences associated with responses to pathogens, tumor antigens, self-antigens and alloantigens.

General study outcomes and caveats: At 1-2 months, donor-recipient similarity was low but rose over the first year, and the later blood repertoires were often dominated by donor CD8+ memory clones. The TRB repertoires of T cells infiltrating skin or the GI tract showed only limited overlap with the TRB repertoires found in blood. Across about 40 patients, TRB clonality was highly associated with recipient CMV seropositivity and CMV reactivation, and PTCy diversity was similar to diversity in CNI/methotrexate controls.

The receptor was isolated from a man aged 45-65 years in good health, CMV-negative, and a related stem cell transplant donor. In this chain, TRBV29-1 is recombined with TRBJ2-5, with TRBD1 identical over 7 junction bases. Material for sequencing was memory CD4+ T cells sorted from PBMCs. The sequenced DNA: TGCAGCGGCAACAGGGGAATCGGAGAGACCCAGTACTTC. Its product reads: CSGNRGIGETQYF. The full variable domain, completed from the reference TRBV29-1 and TRBJ2-5 proteins outside the CDR3, reads SAVISQKPSRDICQRGTSLTIQCQVDSQVTMMFWYRQQPGQSLTLIATANQGSEATYESGFVIDKFPISRPNLTFSTLTVSNMSPEDSSIYLCSGNRGIGETQYFGPGTRLLVL.